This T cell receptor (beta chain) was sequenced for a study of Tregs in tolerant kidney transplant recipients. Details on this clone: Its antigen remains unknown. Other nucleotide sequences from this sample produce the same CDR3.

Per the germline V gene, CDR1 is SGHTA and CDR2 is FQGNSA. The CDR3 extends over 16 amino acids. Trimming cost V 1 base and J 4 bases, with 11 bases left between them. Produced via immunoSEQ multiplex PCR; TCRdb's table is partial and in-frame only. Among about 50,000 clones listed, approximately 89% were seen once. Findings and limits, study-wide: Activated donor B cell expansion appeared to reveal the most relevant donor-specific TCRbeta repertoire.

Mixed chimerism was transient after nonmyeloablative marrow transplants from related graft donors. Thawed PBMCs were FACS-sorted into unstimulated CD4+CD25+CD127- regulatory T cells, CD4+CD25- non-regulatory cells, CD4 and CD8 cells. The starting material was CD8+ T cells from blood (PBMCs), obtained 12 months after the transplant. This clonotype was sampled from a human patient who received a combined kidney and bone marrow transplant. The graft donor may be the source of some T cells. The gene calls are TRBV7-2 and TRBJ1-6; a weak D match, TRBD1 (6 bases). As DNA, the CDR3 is TGTGCCAGCAGCTTAGTAACAGGGCCGTATAATTCACCCCTCCACTTT. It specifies CASSLVTGPYNSPLHF.